This record covers a single T cell receptor beta chain. The sample originates from a study of OX40 agonist ivuxolimab in advanced cancers. CDR1 and CDR2 (germline): SNHLY, FYNNEI. This CDR3 comprises 14 residues. After removal of 7 bases from V and 2 bases from J, the junction contained 5 bases not matched to a gene. Only in-frame clones appear in the TCRdb table, and some are missing; sequencing was by immunoSEQ multiplex PCR. The table lists tens of thousands of clones, 80% to 90% of them singletons. The rearrangement uses TRBV2 and TRBJ2-7; 10 bases map to TRBD1. Material: CD4+ or CD8+ T cells sorted from blood, obtained in a trial of the OX40 agonist ivuxolimab. This clonotype was obtained from an adult with an advanced solid tumor such as melanoma, head and neck, liver or kidney cancer. The CDR3, as DNA: TGTGCCAGCAAGAGGGACAGGGGCCCCTACGAGCAGTACTTC. It codes for CASKRDRGPYEQYF.